The clone carrying this T cell receptor beta chain was observed a few times. Its cognate antigen is unknown. TCRdb passed the 5' RACE reads through MiXCR, listing each CDR3 protein once. The sample consists of hundreds of thousands of distinct CDR3 sequences, over 20% of them appearing once. This entry is derived from a study of T-cell memory formation after mild COVID-19. Per the germline V gene, CDR1 is MNHEY and CDR2 is SMNVEV (reference sequence). J gave up 6 bases and V 7 bases, and 4 bases lay outside the gene matches. The CDR3 consists of 13 residues. Broader study findings: Cross-reactive memory apparently joined, as some responding clones appeared in pre-infection memory. Contracting clones from day 15 to 85 showed balanced CD4/CD8; later expanders favored CD4+.

The gene calls are TRBV27 and TRBJ1-4, with 8 bases that match TRBD1. The TCR sequence derives from an adult woman who had mild COVID-19 (a few samples of this study predate the infection). Cell type and time point are not known. The sequencing input was PBMCs or a T cell subset sorted from them (not recorded which). Written as DNA, the CDR3 is TGTGCCAGCACCGGACAGGGCGATGAAAAACTGTTTTTT. It yields the protein CASTGQGDEKLFF.